This record looks at one T cell receptor beta chain sequence and its context. Its antigen is as yet unknown. The entry originates in a study of vaccination and CD4 T cells after COVID-19. The overall study: Testing by nasal swab PCR showed convalescent patients to be SARS-CoV-2 positive; about nine were mild and one was severe. Each participant was administered two doses of a vaccine, which was either BNT162b2 or mRNA-1273.

The Oncomine TCR Beta short-read assay sequenced DNA from cultured CD4+ T cells. One entry per CDR3 protein results from TCRdb running MiXCR on the PCR reads. Of about 15,000 distinct CDR3 sequences listed, around 66% were seen once; the top ten hold approximately 4.2%. Looked up from germline, CDR1 is MNHEY and CDR2 is SVGAGI. Trimming pared 4 bases from V and 0 bases from J, leaving 12 bases between. The CDR3 is 16 residues long. Treatment here: roughly 10-day PBMC culture with coronavirus spike peptide pools or control peptides (ViraFEST assay). TCR sequencing followed the expansion of antigen-specific T cells with peptide pools in ViraFEST. General observations from the study: Data came from relatively few convalescent patients and lacked early post-infection timepoints.

This receptor was taken from a human donor who had recovered from COVID-19. This chain links TRBV6-5 with TRBJ1-4; D might be TRBD1 (6 bases). Sample: CD4+ T cells from blood, cultured in vitro. The CDR3 DNA follows: TGTGCCAGCAGTTTCTCACAGGGTGCAACTAATGAAAAACTGTTTTTT. Protein product: CASSFSQGATNEKLFF.